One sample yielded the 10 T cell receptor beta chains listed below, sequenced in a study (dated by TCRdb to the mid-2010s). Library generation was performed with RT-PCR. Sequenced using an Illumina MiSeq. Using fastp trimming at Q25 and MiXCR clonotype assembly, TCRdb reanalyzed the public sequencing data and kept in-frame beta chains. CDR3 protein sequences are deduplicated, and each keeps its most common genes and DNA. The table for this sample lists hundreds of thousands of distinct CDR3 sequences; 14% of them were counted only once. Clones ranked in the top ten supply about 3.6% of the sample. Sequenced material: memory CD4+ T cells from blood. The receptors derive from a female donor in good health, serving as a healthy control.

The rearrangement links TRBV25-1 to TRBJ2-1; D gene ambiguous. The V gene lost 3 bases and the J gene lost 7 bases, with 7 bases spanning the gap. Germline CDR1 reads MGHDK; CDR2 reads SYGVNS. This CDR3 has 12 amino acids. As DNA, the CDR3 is TGTGCCAGCAGTGAGTGGGTGAATGAGCAGTTCTTC. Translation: CASSEWVNEQFF.

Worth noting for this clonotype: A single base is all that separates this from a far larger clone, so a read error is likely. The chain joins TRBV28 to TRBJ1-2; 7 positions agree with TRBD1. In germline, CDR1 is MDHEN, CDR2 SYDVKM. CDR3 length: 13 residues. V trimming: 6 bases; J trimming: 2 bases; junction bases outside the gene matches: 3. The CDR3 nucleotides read TGTGCCAGCAGCACACAGGGGAACTATGGCTACACCTTC. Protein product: CASSTQGNYGYTF.

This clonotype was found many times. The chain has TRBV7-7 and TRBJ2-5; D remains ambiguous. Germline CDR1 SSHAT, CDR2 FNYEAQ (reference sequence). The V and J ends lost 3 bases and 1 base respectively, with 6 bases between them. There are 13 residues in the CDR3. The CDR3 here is CASSLAAQETQYF. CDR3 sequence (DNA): TGTGCCAGCAGCTTGGCAGCCCAAGAGACCCAGTACTTC.

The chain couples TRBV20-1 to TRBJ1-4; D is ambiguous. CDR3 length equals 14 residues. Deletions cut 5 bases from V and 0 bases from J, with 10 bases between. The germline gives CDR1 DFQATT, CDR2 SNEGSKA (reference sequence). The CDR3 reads CSAVNSATNEKLFF. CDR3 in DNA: TGCAGTGCTGTTAACAGTGCAACTAATGAAAAACTGTTTTTT.

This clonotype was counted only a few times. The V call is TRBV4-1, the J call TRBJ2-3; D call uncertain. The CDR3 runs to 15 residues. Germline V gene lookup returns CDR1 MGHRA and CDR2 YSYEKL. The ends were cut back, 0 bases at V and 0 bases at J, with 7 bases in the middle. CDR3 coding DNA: TGCGCCAGCAGCCAAGAGCAGAGTAGCACAGATACGCAGTATTTT. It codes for CASSQEQSSTDTQYF.

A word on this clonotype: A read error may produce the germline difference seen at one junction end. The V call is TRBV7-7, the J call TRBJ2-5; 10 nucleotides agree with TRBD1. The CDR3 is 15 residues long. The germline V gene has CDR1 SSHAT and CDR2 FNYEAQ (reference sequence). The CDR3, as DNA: TGTGCTAGCAGCCCGGGACAGGGGCCACAAGAGACCCAGTACTTC. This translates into CASSPGQGPQETQYF.

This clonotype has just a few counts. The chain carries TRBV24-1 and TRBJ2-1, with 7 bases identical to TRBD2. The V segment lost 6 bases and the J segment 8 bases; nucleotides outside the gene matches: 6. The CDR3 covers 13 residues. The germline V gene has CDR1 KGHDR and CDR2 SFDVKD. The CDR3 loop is CATSQRGADEQFF. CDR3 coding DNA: TGTGCCACCAGTCAGCGGGGAGCGGATGAGCAGTTCTTC.

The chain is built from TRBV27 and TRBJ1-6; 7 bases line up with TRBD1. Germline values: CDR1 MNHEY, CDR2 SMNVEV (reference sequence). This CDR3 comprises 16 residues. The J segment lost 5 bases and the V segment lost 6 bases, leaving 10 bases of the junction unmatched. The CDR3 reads CASRIWGQTHNSPLHF. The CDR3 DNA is TGTGCCAGCAGGATTTGGGGACAGACTCATAATTCACCCCTCCACTTT.

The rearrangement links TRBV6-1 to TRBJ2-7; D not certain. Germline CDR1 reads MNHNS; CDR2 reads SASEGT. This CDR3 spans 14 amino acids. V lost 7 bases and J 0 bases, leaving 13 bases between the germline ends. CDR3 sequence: CASTPSHYSYEQYF. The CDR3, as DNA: TGTGCCAGCACTCCGTCGCACTACTCCTACGAGCAGTACTTC.

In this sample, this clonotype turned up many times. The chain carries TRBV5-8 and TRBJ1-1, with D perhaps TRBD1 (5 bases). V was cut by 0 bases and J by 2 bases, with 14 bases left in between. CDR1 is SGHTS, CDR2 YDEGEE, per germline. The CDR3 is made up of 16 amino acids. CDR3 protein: CASSLEAGQANTEAFF. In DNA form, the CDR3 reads TGTGCCAGCAGCTTGGAAGCTGGACAAGCTAACACTGAAGCTTTCTTT.